Each of the 26 T cell receptor beta chains below was sequenced from the same sample in a study of blood T cell repertoires in COVID-19. The assay was immunoSEQ multiplex PCR, and TCRdb's table has in-frame clones only and misses some. This sample yields 95,000 to 150,000 clones, of which roughly 89% are seen a single time; approximately 3.6% belongs to the top ten. The specimen sequenced was PBMCs or T cells enriched from blood (not recorded which). These receptors all come from a woman aged 25-40 years who had recovered from COVID-19.

V gene TRBV7-3 combines with J gene TRBJ2-3, with TRBD1 as a possible D gene (5 bases). Germline CDR1 is SGHTA and CDR2 is FQGTGA. The V end lost 5 bases, the J end lost 5 bases, and 11 bases lay between the germline ends. The CDR3 has 13 residues. The CDR3 region is CASSPRVVDTQYF. In nucleotides, the CDR3 is TGTGCCAGCAGCCCCAGGGTGGTAGATACGCAGTATTTT.

The CDR3 spells CASSLPGTRRGYTF. CDR3 sequence (DNA): TGTGCCAGCAGTTTACCGGGGACACGGAGGGGCTACACCTTC. The chain couples TRBV28 to TRBJ1-2, with D tentatively TRBD1 (6 bases). CDR1 is MDHEN and CDR2 is SYDVKM in the germline V gene. This CDR3 is built from 14 residues. The V end was cut by 2 bases, the J end by 8 bases, with 15 bases between.

The chain is built from TRBV13 and TRBJ2-2, with a tentative D call TRBD1 (5 bases). Per the germline V gene, CDR1 is PRHDT and CDR2 is FYEKMQ (reference sequence). The CDR3 runs to 15 residues. The V gene lost 3 bases and the J gene lost 5 bases, with 13 bases spanning the gap. The CDR3 protein is CASSFRRAGTGELFF. The CDR3 DNA follows: TGTGCCAGCAGCTTTCGCAGGGCAGGGACCGGGGAGCTGTTTTTT.

This clone was observed once. V usage is TRBV6-1 and J usage is TRBJ2-3; D perhaps matches TRBD1 (6 bases). V was trimmed by 3 bases and J by 0 bases, leaving 13 bases between them. The CDR3 extends over 16 amino acids. Per germline, CDR1 MNHNS and CDR2 SASEGT. In nucleotides, the CDR3 is TGTGCCAGCAGTGAGCAACAGGGATCTAGCACAGATACGCAGTATTTT. It codes for CASSEQQGSSTDTQYF.

This clone was seen ten or more times. The chain recombines TRBV7-9 with TRBJ1-1, with D possibly matching TRBD1 (5 bases). The CDR3 length is 15 residues. V shed 3 bases and J shed 4 bases, with 15 bases lying between them. Germline values: CDR1 SEHNR, CDR2 FQNEAQ (reference sequence). As DNA, the CDR3 is TGTGCCAGCAGCTTGAACCGCTTGGGGGGCACTGAAGCTTTCTTT. Residues: CASSLNRLGGTEAFF.

The chain carries TRBV3-1 (or the pseudogene TRBV3-2) and TRBJ2-1; 7 bases are a match to TRBD2. The length of the CDR3 is 15 residues. Germline CDR1 and CDR2: LGHDT and YNNKEL (reference sequence). The J segment lost 10 bases and the V segment lost 0 bases, leaving 9 bases of the junction unmatched. The CDR3 DNA is TGTGCCAGCAGCCAAGATCCCGGGAGGTTGGGGGAGCAGTTCTTC. Protein product: CASSQDPGRLGEQFF.

About this clone: The junction shows a germline mismatch at one end, possibly a read error. CDR3 DNA: TGTGCCATCACTGAGTCGCAGGTACTGGGCACTGAAGCTTTCTTT. Its protein product is CAITESQVLGTEAFF. The rearrangement joins TRBV10-3 to TRBJ1-1; no clear D gene. Germline V lookup: CDR1 ENHRY, CDR2 SYGVKD. The CDR3 length is 15 residues.

This rearrangement joins TRBV5-1 to TRBJ2-1; 12 bases align to TRBD2. Per the germline V gene, CDR1 is SGHRS and CDR2 is YFSETQ. V dropped 7 bases and J dropped 8; count of bases not matched to a gene: 7. The CDR3 is made up of 14 amino acids. CDR3 nucleotides: TGCGCCAGCGGAAGACTAGCGGGAGCCCATGAGCAGTTCTTC. Amino acids: CASGRLAGAHEQFF.

J is TRBJ1-4 and V is TRBV2; 11 nucleotides align to TRBD1. This CDR3 has 14 amino acids. V shed 6 bases and J 8 bases; nucleotides not matched to a gene: 5. CDR1 and CDR2 (germline): SNHLY, FYNNEI. This CDR3 is CASRRTGGREKLFF. CDR3 sequence (DNA): TGTGCCAGCAGGAGGACAGGGGGCCGGGAAAAACTGTTTTTT.

This rearrangement joins TRBV28 to TRBJ1-1; no definite D call. Germline loops: CDR1 MDHEN, CDR2 SYDVKM. Trimming cost V 4 bases and J 6 bases, with 21 bases left between them. This CDR3 contains 16 residues. CDR3 sequence (DNA): TGTGCCAGCAGTTCACTGACTAGGCGCGGAGGGTCTGAAGCTTTCTTT. Translation gives CASSSLTRRGGSEAFF.

This clone was detected a few times. The CDR3 sequence: CASGQGLGNTIYF. In DNA form, the CDR3 reads TGTGCCAGCGGACAGGGACTTGGAAACACCATATATTTT. This sequence joins TRBV27 and TRBJ1-3, with 8 bases that match TRBD1. The germline V gene has CDR1 MNHEY and CDR2 SMNVEV (reference sequence). The length of the CDR3 is 13 residues. V gave up 8 bases and J gave up 3 bases; unmatched junction bases: 3.

The count of this clone is one. The chain combines TRBV18 with TRBJ1-4, with 7 bases lining up with TRBD1. V lost 0 bases, J lost 3 bases, and 10 bases stayed unmatched. This CDR3 is 18 amino acids long. Germline CDR1 KGHSH, CDR2 LQKENI. The CDR3, as DNA: TGTGCCAGCTCACCACCCCACAGGGGAAGCTTATCTAATGAAAAACTGTTTTTT. Translated: CASSPPHRGSLSNEKLFF. The variable domain in full, completed from reference TRBV18 and TRBJ1-4, reads NAGVMQNPRHLVRRRGQEARLRCSPMKGHSHVYWYRQLPEEGLKFMVYLQKENIIDESGMPKERFSAEFPKEGPSILRIQQVVRGDSAAYFCASSPPHRGSLSNEKLFFGSGTQLSVL.

This clone was seen only once. The chain uses TRBV12-5 and TRBJ2-1, with 8 bases identical to TRBD2. The CDR3 runs 15 residues. Germline V gene data show CDR1 as LGHNT and CDR2 as FRNRAP. V lost 1 base, J lost 7 bases, and 6 bases stayed unmatched. This CDR3 reads CASGLAPGTRNEQFF. As DNA, the CDR3 is TGTGCTAGTGGTTTGGCCCCCGGGACTAGAAATGAGCAGTTCTTC.

The V call is TRBV5-1, the J call TRBJ1-5, with D perhaps matching TRBD1 (6 bases). Germline-derived CDR1 and CDR2 are SGHRS and YFSETQ. V shed 5 bases and J shed 9 bases, with 15 bases lying between them. This CDR3 region has 13 residues. Written as DNA, the CDR3 is TGCGCCAGCAGGGGGGACACCCGAGGGCCCCAGCATTTT. Amino acids: CASRGDTRGPQHF.

The chain couples TRBV20-1 to TRBJ2-3, with 10 bases matching TRBD2. Trimming took 3 bases from V and 4 from J; bases not matched to a gene: 10. Germline CDR1 and CDR2: DFQATT and SNEGSKA (reference sequence). The CDR3 loop spans 16 amino acids. CDR3 residues: CSASSLAGRMADTQYF. CDR3 coding DNA: TGCAGTGCTAGTTCACTAGCGGGAAGAATGGCAGATACGCAGTATTTT.

This clone was recorded once. V and J are TRBV5-1 and TRBJ1-2; 9 bases match TRBD1. V shed 1 base, J shed 6 bases, and the junction held 7 bases outside the gene matches. Germline V gene sequence: CDR1 SGHRS, CDR2 YFSETQ. This CDR3 spans 15 amino acids. CDR3 protein: CASSLWAGQGDGYTF. The CDR3 nucleotides are TGCGCCAGCAGCTTGTGGGCGGGACAGGGCGATGGCTACACCTTC.

The gene calls are TRBV6-2 or TRBV6-3 and TRBJ2-7, with a possible D match to TRBD2 (6 bases). V was cut by 2 bases and J by 7 bases, with 12 bases left in between. Looked up from germline, CDR1 is MNHEY and CDR2 is SVGEGT. The CDR3 has 13 amino acids. The CDR3 spells CASSYGRGTEQYF. The CDR3 DNA is TGTGCCAGCAGTTACGGGCGGGGTACGGAGCAGTACTTC.

The chain recombines TRBV30 with TRBJ2-7; 8 bases are a match to TRBD2. Germline assignment: CDR1 GTSNPN and CDR2 SVGIG (reference sequence). This CDR3 is 15 amino acids long. V shed 0 bases and J 4 bases; nucleotides not matched to a gene: 8. CDR3 sequence reads: CAWSVRIGGGYEQYF. In nucleotides, the CDR3 is TGTGCCTGGAGTGTACGTATTGGCGGGGGGTACGAGCAGTACTTC.

The rearrangement uses TRBV6-6 and TRBJ1-2; weak D call: TRBD1 (6 bases). V dropped 6 bases and J dropped 4 bases, with 12 bases sitting between them. The CDR3 totals 13 residues. Germline V gene sequence: CDR1 MNHNY, CDR2 SVGAGI (reference sequence). DNA of the CDR3: TGTGCCAGCAGCACTGGACAGAGCTATGGCTACACCTTC. The encoded protein is CASSTGQSYGYTF.

The chain carries TRBV6-2 or TRBV6-3 and TRBJ2-2; no definite D call. The germline CDR1 and CDR2 sequences are MNHEY and SVGEGT. The V end was cut by 2 bases, the J end by 0 bases, with 10 bases between. This CDR3 contains 16 residues. CDR3 amino acids: CASSYSRSTNTGELFF. The CDR3 DNA reads as TGTGCCAGCAGTTACAGTCGGAGTACGAACACCGGGGAGCTGTTTTTT.

This clone was detected once. The chain couples TRBV5-5 to TRBJ2-2, with 12 bases matching TRBD2. The CDR3 sequence is 18 residues long. Germline assignment: CDR1 SGHKS and CDR2 YYEKEE (reference sequence). Trimming cost V 4 bases and J 5 bases; bases outside gene matches: 12. CDR3 sequence reads: CASSQKRLAGDITGELFF. CDR3 coding DNA: TGTGCCAGCAGCCAGAAGAGACTAGCGGGAGACATTACCGGGGAGCTGTTTTTT.

The V call is TRBV25-1, the J call TRBJ1-3; 7 bases align to TRBD1. CDR1 and CDR2 from the germline V gene are MGHDK and SYGVNS. The CDR3 is 13 residues long. V shed 6 bases and J 5 bases; nucleotides not matched to a gene: 4. The CDR3 nucleotides read TGTGCCAGCAGACCGGGACAGAGAAACACCATATATTTT. Residues: CASRPGQRNTIYF.

V is TRBV9 and J is TRBJ2-2, with D possibly TRBD1 on 5 matching bases. The V gene's germline CDR1 is SGDLS and CDR2 YYNGEE. This CDR3 region has 12 residues. Trimming cost V 3 bases and J 8 bases, with 8 bases left between them. The CDR3 spells CASSAGRGELFF. The CDR3, as DNA: TGTGCCAGCAGCGCAGGGCGTGGGGAGCTGTTTTTT.

This clone has only one observation. In the same sample, other DNA sequences code for this CDR3. The chain uses TRBV18 and TRBJ1-5; TRBD1 agrees at 7 bases. Trimming removed 3 bases from V and 5 bases from J; junction bases left unmatched: 4. The CDR3 is 14 amino acids. Looked up from germline, CDR1 is KGHSH and CDR2 is LQKENI. The CDR3 region has the DNA TGTGCCAGCTCACCTGGTCAGGGGGATCAGCCCCAGCATTTT. Translation gives CASSPGQGDQPQHF.

The J gene is TRBJ2-2, the V gene TRBV5-5; maybe TRBD2 (5 bases). The germline gives CDR1 SGHKS, CDR2 YYEKEE (reference sequence). The CDR3 consists of 15 residues. The germline V and J ends were trimmed by 0 bases and 9 bases, with 15 bases remaining between them. The CDR3 region has the DNA TGTGCCAGCAGCTTGGAAGCGGTCCAAACGTGGGAGCTGTTTTTT. It specifies CASSLEAVQTWELFF.

The chain carries TRBV18 and TRBJ1-2, with 10 bases lining up with TRBD1. Trimming at V came to 5 bases and at J to 7 bases, leaving 10 bases not matched to a gene. This CDR3 is 15 amino acids long. Germline values: CDR1 KGHSH, CDR2 LQKENI. CDR3 nucleotides: TGTGCCAGCTCAGTTACGGACAGGGGGACAATTGGCTACACCTTC. Its translation: CASSVTDRGTIGYTF.